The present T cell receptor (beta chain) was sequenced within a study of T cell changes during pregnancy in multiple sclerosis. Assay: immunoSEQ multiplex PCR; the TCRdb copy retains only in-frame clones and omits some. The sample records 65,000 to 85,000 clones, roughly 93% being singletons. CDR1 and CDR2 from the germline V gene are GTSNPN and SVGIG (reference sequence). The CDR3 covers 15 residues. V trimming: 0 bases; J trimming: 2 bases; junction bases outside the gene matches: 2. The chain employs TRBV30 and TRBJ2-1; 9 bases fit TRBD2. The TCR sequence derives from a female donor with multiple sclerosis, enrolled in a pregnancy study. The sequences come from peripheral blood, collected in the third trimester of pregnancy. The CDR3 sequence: CAWSVRGGAYNEQFF. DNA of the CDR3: TGTGCCTGGAGTGTACGCGGGGGGGCCTACAATGAGCAGTTCTTC.